This is a list of T cell receptor beta chains from one sample in a study of cytomegalovirus exposure and HLA in healthy donors. Profiling relied on immunoSEQ multiplex PCR, and the TCRdb table lists in-frame clones only, not all of them. The data hold 150,000 to 200,000 clones, with around 87% observed a single time. Input material: PBMCs. Source of these receptors: a boy aged 2 to 9 in good health and CMV-seronegative. The CDR3 runs from the conserved cysteine through the conserved F or W. The order of the fields is V gene, D gene, clone size, J gene, CDR3 protein, CDR3 DNA. The D gene is left open where the match is weak. Size tells how often a clone was seen (once, few, many) or the class of an expanded clone, and some rows leave it out.

v_call: TRBV27
d_call: TRBD2
clone_size: NA
j_call: TRBJ2-1
cdr3_aa: CASSLPETSTNSYNEQFF
cdr3_nt: TGTGCCAGCAGTTTACCTGAGACTAGCACCAACTCCTACAATGAGCAGTTCTTC

v_call: TRBV28
d_call: NA
clone_size: NA
j_call: TRBJ2-1
cdr3_aa: CASSPSQRSEQFF
cdr3_nt: TGTGCCAGCAGTCCCTCCCAGAGGTCGGAGCAGTTCTTC

v_call: TRBV9
d_call: NA
clone_size: NA
j_call: TRBJ2-2
cdr3_aa: CASSVAANTGELFF
cdr3_nt: TGTGCCAGCAGCGTGGCGGCAAACACCGGGGAGCTGTTTTTT

v_call: TRBV7-9
d_call: NA
clone_size: NA
j_call: TRBJ1-1
cdr3_aa: CASSLRRAGFSLPTEAFF
cdr3_nt: TGTGCCAGCAGCTTAAGGAGGGCAGGGTTTAGTCTGCCCACTGAAGCTTTCTTT

v_call: TRBV2
d_call: TRBD1
clone_size: NA
j_call: TRBJ2-7
cdr3_aa: CASTKGQSYEQYF
cdr3_nt: TGTGCCAGCACTAAGGGACAGAGCTACGAGCAGTACTTC

v_call: TRBV5-1
d_call: NA
clone_size: NA
j_call: TRBJ1-1
cdr3_aa: CASSLAGGNTEAFF
cdr3_nt: TGCGCCAGCAGCTTGGCGGGGGGGAACACTGAAGCTTTCTTT

v_call: TRBV25-1
d_call: NA
clone_size: few
j_call: TRBJ1-2
cdr3_aa: CASSPTGNYGYTF
cdr3_nt: TGTGCCAGCAGCCCGACTGGGAACTATGGCTACACCTTC

v_call: TRBV7-9
d_call: NA
clone_size: NA
j_call: TRBJ2-1
cdr3_aa: CSSSLALQPNEQFF
cdr3_nt: TGTTCCAGCAGCTTAGCCTTACAACCAAATGAGCAGTTCTTC

v_call: TRBV5-1
d_call: NA
clone_size: few
j_call: TRBJ1-1
cdr3_aa: CASAIQGPDTEAFF
cdr3_nt: TGCGCCAGCGCCATACAGGGCCCCGACACTGAAGCTTTCTTT

v_call: TRBV5-4
d_call: NA
clone_size: NA
j_call: TRBJ2-7
cdr3_aa: CASSAYLAALEQYF
cdr3_nt: TGTGCCAGCAGCGCTTACTTGGCGGCCCTAGAGCAGTACTTC

v_call: TRBV5-6
d_call: NA
clone_size: NA
j_call: TRBJ2-7
cdr3_aa: CASSLGASLSYEQYF
cdr3_nt: TGTGCCAGCAGCTTGGGGGCTAGCCTCTCCTACGAGCAGTACTTC

v_call: TRBV9
d_call: TRBD1
clone_size: NA
j_call: TRBJ1-2
cdr3_aa: CASRGQGDGYTF
cdr3_nt: TGTGCCAGCAGGGGACAGGGCGATGGCTACACCTTC

v_call: TRBV6-1
d_call: NA
clone_size: NA
j_call: TRBJ2-2
cdr3_aa: CASSGQLSNTGELFF
cdr3_nt: TGTGCCAGCAGTGGACAGCTTTCGAACACCGGGGAGCTGTTTTTT

v_call: TRBV7-3
d_call: NA
clone_size: NA
j_call: TRBJ2-3
cdr3_aa: CASSPGAGARADTQYF
cdr3_nt: TGTGCCAGCAGCCCGGGCGCGGGGGCGCGTGCAGATACGCAGTATTTT

v_call: TRBV6-5
d_call: NA
clone_size: NA
j_call: TRBJ1-5
cdr3_aa: CASSFPVDSPWQPQHF
cdr3_nt: TGTGCCAGCAGTTTCCCCGTGGACAGCCCCTGGCAGCCCCAGCATTTT

v_call: TRBV28
d_call: TRBD1
clone_size: NA
j_call: TRBJ2-3
cdr3_aa: CASSFSPGQTTDTQYF
cdr3_nt: TGTGCCAGCAGTTTTTCACCGGGACAGACCACAGATACGCAGTATTTT

v_call: TRBV5-1
d_call: NA
clone_size: NA
j_call: TRBJ2-7
cdr3_aa: CASSFRGGYEQYF
cdr3_nt: TGCGCCAGCAGCTTCCGGGGAGGCTACGAGCAGTACTTC

v_call: TRBV5-8
d_call: NA
clone_size: once
j_call: TRBJ2-4
cdr3_aa: CASSQGQPKNIQYF
cdr3_nt: TGTGCCAGCAGCCAGGGACAACCCAAAAACATTCAGTACTTC

v_call: TRBV7-9
d_call: TRBD1
clone_size: NA
j_call: TRBJ2-7
cdr3_aa: CASSSGTGIRYEQYF
cdr3_nt: TGTGCCAGCAGCTCCGGGACAGGGATTAGGTACGAGCAGTACTTC

v_call: TRBV7-9
d_call: TRBD1
clone_size: NA
j_call: TRBJ1-4
cdr3_aa: CASSPPFGTEGEKLFF
cdr3_nt: TGTGCCAGCAGCCCTCCCTTTGGGACAGAGGGAGAAAAACTGTTTTTT

v_call: TRBV28
d_call: TRBD1
clone_size: once
j_call: TRBJ1-1
cdr3_aa: CASSGQGAGDTEAFF
cdr3_nt: TGTGCCAGCAGTGGACAGGGGGCGGGAGACACTGAAGCTTTCTTT

v_call: TRBV4-2
d_call: TRBD2
clone_size: few
j_call: TRBJ2-7
cdr3_aa: CASSRGVSGVDEQYF
cdr3_nt: TGTGCCAGCAGCCGAGGGGTTAGCGGGGTAGACGAGCAGTACTTC

v_call: TRBV5-1
d_call: NA
clone_size: NA
j_call: TRBJ2-7
cdr3_aa: CASSSTGSSYEQYF
cdr3_nt: TGCGCCAGCAGCTCTACGGGAAGCTCCTACGAGCAGTACTTC

v_call: TRBV28
d_call: TRBD1
clone_size: NA
j_call: TRBJ1-2
cdr3_aa: CASILGQGGYGYTF
cdr3_nt: TGTGCCAGCATCTTGGGACAGGGGGGCTATGGCTACACCTTC

v_call: TRBV5-1
d_call: TRBD2
clone_size: NA
j_call: TRBJ2-5
cdr3_aa: CASSTGLVAETQYF
cdr3_nt: TGCGCCAGCAGCACCGGACTAGTTGCAGAGACCCAGTACTTC

v_call: TRBV28
d_call: NA
clone_size: NA
j_call: TRBJ2-7
cdr3_aa: CASSLGRGTYEQYF
cdr3_nt: TGTGCCAGCAGTTTGGGCAGGGGAACCTACGAGCAGTACTTC

v_call: TRBV28
d_call: NA
clone_size: NA
j_call: TRBJ2-3
cdr3_aa: CASSLSYEELVPLPQYF
cdr3_nt: TGTGCCAGCAGTTTAAGTTATGAGGAGCTGGTCCCCTTGCCGCAGTATTTT

v_call: TRBV5-1
d_call: TRBD1
clone_size: few
j_call: TRBJ1-1
cdr3_aa: CASSSGQADTEAFF
cdr3_nt: TGCGCCAGCAGCTCGGGACAGGCCGACACTGAAGCTTTCTTT